The text below deals with one T cell receptor beta chain. Its antigen is currently unknown. This specimen belongs to a study of T cells in localized non-small cell lung cancer. From germline, CDR1 is WSHSY and CDR2 SAAADI. This CDR3 is 17 amino acids long. V lost 4 bases, J lost 9 bases, and 22 bases lay in between. Generated by immunoSEQ multiplex PCR, the TCRdb table keeps only in-frame clones and is missing some. The table lists over 10,000 clones, 28% of them singletons. Whole-study results and caveats: Detection in adjacent lung was observed for a median around 50 of the top 100 tumor clones. Among the tissues sampled, uninvolved adjacent lung had the highest T cell clonality, above tumor.

The starting material was lung tumor tissue, obtained before any cancer treatment. This TCR was recovered from an older female donor with stage I lung adenocarcinoma. The chain is built from TRBV10-2 and TRBJ1-6; D is undetermined. CDR3 DNA sequence: TGCGCCAGCAGTGTCTCACGGGGAGACTCTGGTAGTTCACCCCTCCACTTT. Encoded protein: CASSVSRGDSGSSPLHF.